The 21 T cell receptor beta chains listed next were all sequenced from one sample in a study of blood T cell repertoires in COVID-19. TCRdb's copy holds only in-frame clones and misses some; the assay was immunoSEQ multiplex PCR. The sample contains around 200,000 clones, roughly nine tenths of which appear only once. Sequenced: PBMCs or T cells enriched from blood (not recorded which). These TCRs come from a woman in her forties or fifties in a cohort exposed to, infected with or recovered from COVID-19 (not recorded which).

V is TRBV7-8 and J is TRBJ1-1, with D tentatively TRBD1 (6 bases). This CDR3 is 13 amino acids long. V was cut by 3 bases and J by 4 bases, with 9 bases left in between. Germline values: CDR1 SGHVS, CDR2 FQNEAQ. The CDR3 is CASSLGQTTEAFF. CDR3 DNA sequence: TGTGCCAGCAGCTTGGGACAAACCACTGAAGCTTTCTTT.

The chain joins TRBV19 to TRBJ2-5; 9 nucleotides match TRBD2. Germline values: CDR1 LNHDA, CDR2 SQIVND (reference sequence). The CDR3 has 13 residues. V was pared by 6 bases and J by 5 bases, with 4 bases of the junction left unmatched. The CDR3 DNA reads TGTGCCAGTAGAAGCGGGGGGTGGGAGACCCAGTACTTC. As protein: CASRSGGWETQYF.

The chain couples TRBV18 to TRBJ1-1; unclear D gene. This CDR3 comprises 14 residues. Germline V lookup: CDR1 KGHSH, CDR2 LQKENI. The germline V and J ends were trimmed by 2 bases and 3 bases, with 10 bases remaining between them. This CDR3 is CASSPFKADTEAFF. The DNA of the CDR3 is TGTGCCAGCTCACCATTTAAGGCGGACACTGAAGCTTTCTTT.

The J gene is TRBJ2-2, the V gene TRBV7-3; the D gene is possibly TRBD1 (6 bases). V lost 4 bases and J 3 bases, leaving 9 bases between the germline ends. Germline assignment: CDR1 SGHTA and CDR2 FQGTGA. The CDR3 covers 14 residues. The CDR3 protein is CASSSYRDTGELFF. DNA for the CDR3: TGTGCCAGCAGCTCTTACAGGGACACCGGGGAGCTGTTTTTT.

The V gene is TRBV9, the J gene TRBJ1-1; no firm D call. The V gene lost 0 bases and the J gene lost 4 bases, with 10 bases spanning the gap. There are 14 residues in the CDR3. Germline CDR1 SGDLS, CDR2 YYNGEE. CDR3 DNA sequence: TGTGCCAGCAGCGTAGAATTCTCGGGCACTGAAGCTTTCTTT. Residues: CASSVEFSGTEAFF.

The V gene is TRBV5-5, the J gene TRBJ2-5; no reliable D call. V lost 3 bases and J lost 1, with 10 bases in between. Germline CDR1 is SGHKS and CDR2 is YYEKEE (reference sequence). The CDR3 extends over 14 amino acids. CDR3 protein: CASSSQRVQETQYF. The CDR3 DNA reads as TGTGCCAGCAGCTCCCAACGAGTCCAAGAGACCCAGTACTTC.

The chain links TRBV11-1 to TRBJ1-5, with 9 bases aligning to TRBD1. Losses at the gene ends were 5 bases for V and 3 bases for J; bases not matched to a gene: 5. Germline V gene lookup returns CDR1 SGHAT and CDR2 FQDESV (reference sequence). The CDR3 consists of 15 residues. CDR3 amino acids: CASSPTGGSNQPQHF. CDR3 DNA sequence: TGTGCCAGCAGCCCGACAGGGGGTTCCAATCAGCCCCAGCATTTT. Using reference TRBV11-1 and TRBJ1-5 for the parts outside the CDR3, the full variable domain is EAEVAQSPRYKITEKSQAVAFWCDPISGHATLYWYRQILGQGPELLVQFQDESVVDDSQLPKDRFSAERLKGVDSTLKIQPAELGDSAMYLCASSPTGGSNQPQHFGDGTRLSIL.

This clone was detected only once. The J gene is TRBJ1-1, the V gene TRBV13; D unresolved. CDR3 length equals 16 residues. Trimming stripped 0 bases from V and 3 bases from J, with 14 bases between. Germline CDR1 reads PRHDT; CDR2 reads FYEKMQ (reference sequence). The CDR3 is CASSLGPGGVHTEAFF. The CDR3 region has the DNA TGTGCCAGCAGCTTAGGACCAGGCGGGGTTCACACTGAAGCTTTCTTT.

The rearrangement uses TRBV7-2 and TRBJ1-1; possibly TRBD1 for D (6 bases). Germline V gene sequence: CDR1 SGHTA, CDR2 FQGNSA. There are 17 residues in the CDR3. V lost 1 base, J lost 0 bases, and 15 bases lay in between. The CDR3 nucleotides read TGTGCCAGCAGCTTAGGTGCGGGGGCCGGGATGAACACTGAAGCTTTCTTT. Protein: CASSLGAGAGMNTEAFF.

This chain connects TRBV2 to TRBJ1-2, with 7 bases that match TRBD1. With 7 bases clipped from V and 0 bases from J, the junction kept 5 bases outside the gene matches. CDR1 is SNHLY, CDR2 FYNNEI, per germline. The CDR3 length is 14 residues. The CDR3 DNA sequence: TGTGCCAGCATATGGGACAGCTCTAACTATGGCTACACCTTC. It yields the protein CASIWDSSNYGYTF.

V and J are TRBV4-1 and TRBJ1-5; tentatively, D is TRBD1 (5 bases). This CDR3 has 15 residues. V shed 4 bases and J shed 1 base, with 11 bases lying between them. CDR1 is MGHRA and CDR2 is YSYEKL in the germline V gene. Here the CDR3 DNA reads TGCGCCAGCAGCCCCCGGGAGGGGAGCAATCAGCCCCAGCATTTT. This encodes CASSPREGSNQPQHF.

Note on this clone: Different DNA sequences within this sample yield the same CDR3. J is TRBJ2-7 and V is TRBV6-2 or TRBV6-3; a possible D gene is TRBD1 (5 bases). Trimming shortened V by 5 bases and J by 3 bases, and 8 bases separated the two germline ends. This CDR3 has 12 residues. Germline V CDR1 and CDR2: MNHEY, SVGEGT. The CDR3 DNA is TGTGCCAGCAGTCCCCAGGGCTACGAGCAGTACTTC. This sequence encodes CASSPQGYEQYF.

The chain has TRBV11-2 and TRBJ1-2; a weak D match, TRBD1 (6 bases). With 3 bases removed from V and 6 bases from J, the gap between germline ends came to 17 bases. The CDR3 covers 15 residues. Germline V gives CDR1 SGHAT, CDR2 FQNNGV. CDR3 DNA: TGTGCCAGCAGCTTGGACGCGAACAGGGACGATGGCTACACCTTC. Amino acids: CASSLDANRDDGYTF.

This chain connects TRBV18 to TRBJ2-1; D is possibly TRBD1 (5 bases). Germline V gene data show CDR1 as KGHSH and CDR2 as LQKENI. Trimming removed 3 bases from V and 3 bases from J, with 15 bases in between. The CDR3 has 16 residues. CDR3 protein: CASSPSVQGLYNEQFF. CDR3 nucleotide sequence: TGTGCCAGCTCACCGTCGGTTCAGGGCCTCTACAATGAGCAGTTCTTC.

This chain links TRBV4-2 with TRBJ2-1; 10 nucleotides align to TRBD2. V gave up 5 bases and J gave up 5 bases; unmatched junction bases: 3. Germline V gives CDR1 LGHNA, CDR2 YNFKEQ. This CDR3 is 14 amino acids long. Written as DNA, the CDR3 is TGTGCCAGCAGCTCCGGGACTAGCGACAATGAGCAGTTCTTC. It is translated as CASSSGTSDNEQFF.

V and J are TRBV20-1 and TRBJ2-7, with 8 nucleotides matching TRBD1. Germline CDR1 DFQATT, CDR2 SNEGSKA (reference sequence). With 3 bases clipped from V and 0 bases from J, the junction kept 10 bases outside the gene matches. This CDR3 is built from 16 residues. As DNA, the CDR3 is TGCAGTGCTAGTCCAGGGGGGACAGGAATCTCCTACGAGCAGTACTTC. It encodes CSASPGGTGISYEQYF.

In DNA, the CDR3 is TGTGCCAGCTTCGGAGATAGCAATCAGCCCCAGCATTTT. Protein sequence: CASFGDSNQPQHF. The chain is built from TRBV28 and TRBJ1-5; no reliable D call. Germline V CDR1 and CDR2: MDHEN, SYDVKM. Trimming pared 8 bases from V and 0 bases from J, leaving 8 bases between. This CDR3 comprises 13 residues.

Details on this clone: The identical CDR3 is also encoded by other nucleotide sequences in the sample. The genes are TRBV30 and TRBJ1-2, with D uncertain. Germline values: CDR1 GTSNPN, CDR2 SVGIG (reference sequence). V was cut by 0 bases and J by 5 bases, with 4 bases left in between. This CDR3 has 11 residues. The CDR3 is CAWSVQYGYTF. The DNA of the CDR3 is TGTGCCTGGAGTGTCCAGTATGGCTACACCTTC.

This clone turned up a few times. The V call is TRBV5-8, the J call TRBJ2-7; TRBD1 matches 9 bases. Trimming took 7 bases from V and 3 from J; bases not matched to a gene: 8. The germline CDR1 and CDR2 sequences are SGHTS and YDEGEE. CDR3 length: 14 residues. In nucleotides, the CDR3 is TGTGCCAGCCGATCGACAGGGGGTCTCTACGAGCAGTACTTC. It translates to CASRSTGGLYEQYF.

This chain joins TRBV10-2 and TRBJ1-3, with no clear D. V lost 3 bases, J lost 0 bases, and 12 bases lay in between. CDR1 and CDR2 (germline): WSHSY, SAAADI. The CDR3 runs to 16 residues. CDR3 region: CASSDAGLSSGNTIYF. Written as DNA, the CDR3 is TGCGCCAGCAGTGATGCAGGCCTTAGCTCTGGAAACACCATATATTTT.

This clone was detected only once. The CDR3: CASSQGPRTANTEAFF. The CDR3 DNA reads as TGTGCCAGCAGCCAGGGGCCCCGGACGGCAAACACTGAAGCTTTCTTT. This chain joins TRBV7-2 and TRBJ1-1; D is perhaps TRBD1 (6 bases). Germline CDR1 is SGHTA and CDR2 is FQGNSA. This CDR3 is built from 16 residues. The V end lost 5 bases, the J end lost 2 bases, and 18 bases lay between the germline ends.